Listed here are 10 T cell receptor beta chains from one sample, sequenced in a study of blood T cell repertoires in COVID-19. Clones were sequenced by immunoSEQ multiplex PCR, and TCRdb holds only the in-frame ones, with some missing. The sample lists around 300,000 clones, 83% occurring once. Sequenced: peripheral blood. The receptors shown here come from a woman aged 50 to 65 who had recovered from COVID-19.

The V and J genes are TRBV6-2 or TRBV6-3 and TRBJ2-7; 9 bases match TRBD1. V gave up 0 bases and J gave up 2 bases; unmatched junction bases: 5. The V gene's germline CDR1 is MNHEY and CDR2 SVGEGT. The CDR3 sequence is 16 residues long. In DNA, the CDR3 is TGTGCCAGCAGTTACTCGGGGACAGGGAACCCCTACGAGCAGTACTTC. Its protein is CASSYSGTGNPYEQYF.

This sequence joins TRBV6-2 or TRBV6-3 and TRBJ2-3, with 11 bases fitting TRBD1. The V gene's germline CDR1 is MNHEY and CDR2 SVGEGT. The V gene end was trimmed by 3 bases and the J gene end by 5 bases; junction bases not matched to a gene: 10. The CDR3 loop spans 17 amino acids. CDR3 amino acids: CASSYYRTGGILDTQYF. The CDR3, as DNA: TGTGCCAGCAGTTATTACCGGACAGGGGGCATTCTAGATACGCAGTATTTT.

The chain recombines TRBV11-2 with TRBJ1-2; tentatively, D is TRBD1 (6 bases). Per germline, CDR1 SGHAT and CDR2 FQNNGV. The germline V and J ends were trimmed by 4 bases and 3 bases, with 9 bases remaining between them. The CDR3 loop spans 13 amino acids. CDR3 protein: CASSSTGHYGYTF. The CDR3 bases are TGTGCCAGCAGCTCTACAGGGCACTATGGCTACACCTTC.

There are a few counts of this clone. The V gene is TRBV18, the J gene TRBJ2-1; D uncertain. The V end lost 3 bases, the J end lost 2 bases, and 8 bases lay between the germline ends. In germline, CDR1 is KGHSH, CDR2 LQKENI. The CDR3 runs 14 residues. The CDR3 region has the DNA TGTGCCAGCTCACCCAGTGCCACCTACAATGAGCAGTTCTTC. Translation: CASSPSATYNEQFF.

The chain carries TRBV7-9 and TRBJ2-1; weak D call: TRBD2 (6 bases). CDR3 size: 15 residues. CDR1 and CDR2 (germline): SEHNR, FQNEAQ (reference sequence). Trimming cost V 3 bases and J 2 bases, with 11 bases left between them. The CDR3, as DNA: TGTGCCAGCAGCTTGGGCGGGATCGCCTACAATGAGCAGTTCTTC. This sequence encodes CASSLGGIAYNEQFF.

V is TRBV5-4 and J is TRBJ2-6; D is unresolved. Germline V gene lookup returns CDR1 SGHNT and CDR2 YYREEE (reference sequence). There are 16 residues in the CDR3. Trimming shortened V by 4 bases and J by 0 bases, and 11 bases separated the two germline ends. The CDR3 protein is CASSPRQSSGANVLTF. The CDR3 DNA is TGTGCCAGCAGCCCACGACAAAGCTCTGGGGCCAACGTCCTGACTTTC.

The chain couples TRBV9 to TRBJ2-3, with 7 bases identical to TRBD2. Per the germline V gene, CDR1 is SGDLS and CDR2 is YYNGEE. The V gene end was trimmed by 3 bases and the J gene end by 3 bases; junction bases not matched to a gene: 10. The CDR3 is 16 residues long. CDR3 coding DNA: TGTGCCAGCAGCGCCTTAGCGGGCCTGGGGACAGATACGCAGTATTTT. This codes for CASSALAGLGTDTQYF. Full variable domain (rest looked up from reference TRBV9 and TRBJ2-3): DSGVTQTPKHLITATGQRVTLRCSPRSGDLSVYWYQQSLDQGLQFLIQYYNGEERAKGNILERFSAQQFPDLHSELNLSSLELGDSALYFCASSALAGLGTDTQYFGPGTRLTVL.

The V gene is TRBV19, the J gene TRBJ2-2; 9 bases are a match to TRBD1. CDR1 LNHDA and CDR2 SQIVND come from the germline V gene (reference sequence). J lost 2 bases, V lost 2 bases, and 6 bases had no gene match. The CDR3 runs 17 residues. In DNA, the CDR3 is TGTGCCAGTAGTATAAGGACAGGGGTTACCAACACCGGGGAGCTGTTTTTT. Encoded protein: CASSIRTGVTNTGELFF.

V usage is TRBV11-2 and J usage is TRBJ2-7, with D perhaps matching TRBD1 (6 bases). The V and J ends lost 6 bases and 4 bases respectively, with 13 bases between them. Germline V gene data show CDR1 as SGHAT and CDR2 as FQNNGV. The CDR3 covers 13 residues. CDR3 nucleotide sequence: TGTGCCAGCAGGAGTCCGACAGGATACGAGCAGTACTTC. This translates into CASRSPTGYEQYF.

V is TRBV5-5 and J is TRBJ1-2; 9 bases line up with TRBD1. CDR1 and CDR2 from the germline V gene are SGHKS and YYEKEE (reference sequence). Losses at the gene ends were 0 bases for V and 7 bases for J; bases not matched to a gene: 10. This CDR3 is built from 16 residues. This chain's CDR3 is CASSLATGQGFFGYTF. The CDR3, as DNA: TGTGCCAGCAGCTTGGCGACGGGACAGGGTTTTTTTGGCTACACCTTC.